The text below deals with one T cell receptor beta chain. Its specificity is unknown. TCRdb keeps only in-frame clones here, not all; method: immunoSEQ multiplex PCR. The sample records about 680,000 clones, more than 80% being singletons. These data are taken from a study of Ad26.COV2.S vaccination and SARS-CoV-2 variants. Study summary: By the intramuscular route, Ad26.COV2.S was given once, or twice 56 days apart. Findings and limits, study-wide: People who got the vaccine or the placebo had similar non-spike TCR breadth. Vaccinees reportedly had broad spike-specific CD8+ and CD4+ T cell responses.

Treatment denoted: around 19 received Ad26.COV2.S at low or high dose, single or two shots; five or six received placebo; per-sample allocation not given. Specimens were obtained on day 63 following the first vaccine or placebo injection. An Ad26 vector carrying the Wuhan-strain SARS-CoV-2 spike served as the vaccine. Germline V lookup: CDR1 MNHEY, CDR2 SMNVEV (reference sequence). Trimming removed 0 bases at V and 9 bases at J, with 14 bases between. CDR3 size: 15 residues. The sample in question was peripheral blood, obtained in a trial of Ad26.COV2.S vaccine versus placebo. This chain links TRBV27 with TRBJ2-2; D gene unclear. The TCR originated in a person aged 18-60 years who received the Ad26.COV2.S COVID-19 vaccine or a placebo. CDR3 in DNA: TGTGCCAGCAGTTTATCTTTGGGCGCGGAGAGGGAGCTGTTTTTT. This translates into CASSLSLGAERELFF.